The clone carrying this T cell receptor beta chain was detected only a few times. Antigen specificity is unknown. These data come from a study of cytomegalovirus exposure and HLA in healthy donors. Study-level points and caveats: Analysis was carried out at a later point, and it linked a missense DCLRE1C variant to TCR beta V- and J-gene trimming. The study put about 180 TCR beta chains on its list as cytomegalovirus-associated. CMV serostatus was the sole immune exposure information available.

The PCR made use of 60 Vbeta and 13 Jbeta primers. Clones were read by immunoSEQ multiplex PCR, and TCRdb kept only the in-frame ones, dropping some. The sample lists more than 80,000 clones; about three quarters were seen once. Missing from this donor's record is the CMV serostatus. Trimming pared 3 bases from V and 2 bases from J, leaving 15 bases between. Germline lookup yields CDR1 SGHNT and CDR2 YYREEE (reference sequence). The CDR3 has 16 residues. This sequence originates from a human donor in good health. The chain uses TRBV5-4 and TRBJ2-1, with D possibly being TRBD2 (7 bases). Material for sequencing was PBMCs. The CDR3 sequence is CASSSEGGAAYNEQFF. For the CDR3, the DNA is TGTGCCAGCAGCTCCGAGGGGGGGGCGGCCTACAATGAGCAGTTCTTC.